This record covers a single T cell receptor (beta chain). Trimming stripped 2 bases from V and 2 bases from J, with 15 bases between. Looked up from germline, CDR1 is KGHSH and CDR2 is LQKENI. The CDR3 runs to 16 residues. The data were produced by immunoSEQ multiplex PCR, yet TCRdb's version contains in-frame clones alone and is incomplete. The table lists 110,000 or so clones, about 83% of them singletons. The data stem from a study of control samples from healthy donors and cancer patients. The chain combines TRBV18 with TRBJ1-2, with D tentatively TRBD1 (5 bases). The receptor comes from a young man in good health. Sequences were obtained from blood. This chain's CDR3 is CASSPDERGGNYGYTF. The CDR3 DNA is TGTGCCAGCTCACCAGACGAAAGGGGCGGGAACTATGGCTACACCTTC.